These T cell receptor beta chains were read from a single sample in a study of T cell responses to AZD1222 COVID-19 vaccine. Here immunoSEQ multiplex PCR was the method, and the copy in TCRdb shows in-frame clones only, minus some. The table has about 110,000 clones, about 87% seen once. The sample was peripheral blood, taken 28 days after the second AZD1222 dose. Receptors originate from an adult who received the AZD1222 COVID-19 vaccine. Each CDR3 is given with its conserved first and last residue. Not all rows give a size; the values are once, few, many and, for expanded clones, a class.

cdr3_aa j_call clone_size v_call
CASSFGFEYGYTF TRBJ1-2 - TRBV12-3/TRBV12-4
CASSLGRRGYGYTF TRBJ1-2 few TRBV7-8
CASSLEGRETQYF TRBJ2-5 - TRBV5-1
CASSRSDRGAYEQYF TRBJ2-7 - TRBV14
CASSLSAATSGDNEQFF TRBJ2-1 few TRBV27
CASGLDRDEQFF TRBJ2-1 once TRBV12-5
CASKGGQLYNEQFF TRBJ2-1 - TRBV10-2
CASSITGGSQETQYF TRBJ2-5 - TRBV19
CASSPPQGPQMNTEAFF TRBJ1-1 once TRBV28
CAFAPLGNQPQHF TRBJ1-5 - TRBV30
CASSVGGESYNEQFF TRBJ2-1 - TRBV9
CASSQDRGPYEQYF TRBJ2-7 - TRBV27
CASSPAAPGGVDTQYF TRBJ2-3 few TRBV6-4
CASSPLDRGRYNSPLHF TRBJ1-6 once TRBV2
CASSLDLSGQPQHF TRBJ1-5 few TRBV5-5
CASSNRKSTDTQYF TRBJ2-3 - TRBV5-6
CASSITGQANTEAFF TRBJ1-1 - TRBV7-9
CASSSGTGSYNEQFF TRBJ2-1 - TRBV5-4
CASSFLGYTQYF TRBJ2-3 - TRBV12-3/TRBV12-4
CASSHMTFRENYGYTF TRBJ1-2 - TRBV3-1/TRBV3-2
CASSFMGAEAFF TRBJ1-1 - TRBV27
CASRPGGTNPFQETQYF TRBJ2-5 - TRBV5-6
CASGIGQGVYYGYTF TRBJ1-2 - TRBV6-5
CASSPVVDLVYGYTF TRBJ1-2 - TRBV13
CASSGQGSSYNSPLHF TRBJ1-6 - TRBV2
CSVEDRRGSEQFF TRBJ2-1 - TRBV29-1
CASSLAWPQQGAEKLFF TRBJ1-4 - TRBV11-3
CAIRGQPNSPLHF TRBJ1-6 - TRBV10-3
CASSYRGTGGYTF TRBJ1-2 - TRBV11-3
CASSLSGNTIYF TRBJ1-3 - TRBV5-1
CASGPVQEYGYTF TRBJ1-2 - TRBV6-5
CASSARTDADTQYF TRBJ2-3 once TRBV5-4
CSGNRGAEAFF TRBJ1-1 - TRBV29-1
CASSGLGYTF TRBJ1-2 - TRBV2
CASSQERVGNSPLHF TRBJ1-6 once TRBV4-1
CASQPGQGLIRNTEAFF TRBJ1-1 - TRBV10-3
CASSHREQPQHF TRBJ1-5 - TRBV3-1/TRBV3-2
CASSPGQGINQPQHF TRBJ1-5 - TRBV18
CASSSGGSGTDQEYGYTF TRBJ1-2 once TRBV13
CAIRGGGAGYTF TRBJ1-2 - TRBV10-3
CASSLEPGQGAYEQYF TRBJ2-7 - TRBV7-9
CASSQTTLTYEQYF TRBJ2-7 - TRBV3-1/TRBV3-2